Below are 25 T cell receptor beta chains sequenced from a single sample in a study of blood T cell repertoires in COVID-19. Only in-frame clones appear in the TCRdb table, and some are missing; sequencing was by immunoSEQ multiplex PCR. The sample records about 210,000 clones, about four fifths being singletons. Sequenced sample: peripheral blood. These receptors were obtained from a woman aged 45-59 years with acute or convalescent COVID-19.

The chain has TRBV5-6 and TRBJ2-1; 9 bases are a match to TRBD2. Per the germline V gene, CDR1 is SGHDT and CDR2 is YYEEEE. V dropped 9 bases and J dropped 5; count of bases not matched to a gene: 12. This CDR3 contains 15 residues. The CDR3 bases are TGTGCCACCGGGAGACTAGCGGCCGGAAACAATGAGCAGTTCTTC. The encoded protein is CATGRLAAGNNEQFF.

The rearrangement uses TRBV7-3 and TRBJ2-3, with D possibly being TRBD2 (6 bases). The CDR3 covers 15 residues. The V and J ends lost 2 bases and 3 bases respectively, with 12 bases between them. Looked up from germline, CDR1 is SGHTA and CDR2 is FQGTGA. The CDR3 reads CASSLARERTDTQYF. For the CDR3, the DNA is TGTGCCAGCAGCTTAGCGCGGGAACGAACAGATACGCAGTATTTT. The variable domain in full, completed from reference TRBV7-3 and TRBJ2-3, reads GAGVSQTPSNKVTEKGKYVELRCDPISGHTALYWYRQSLGQGPEFLIYFQGTGAADDSGLPNDRFFAVRPEGSVSTLKIQRTERGDSAVYLCASSLARERTDTQYFGPGTRLTVL.

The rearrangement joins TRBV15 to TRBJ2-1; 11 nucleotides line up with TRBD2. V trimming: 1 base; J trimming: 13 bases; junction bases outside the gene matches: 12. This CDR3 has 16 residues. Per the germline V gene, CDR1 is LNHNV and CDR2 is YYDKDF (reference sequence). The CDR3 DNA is TGTGCCACCAGCAGAGGCCGTTTGACTAGCGGGATCTTTCAGTTCTTC. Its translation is CATSRGRLTSGIFQFF.

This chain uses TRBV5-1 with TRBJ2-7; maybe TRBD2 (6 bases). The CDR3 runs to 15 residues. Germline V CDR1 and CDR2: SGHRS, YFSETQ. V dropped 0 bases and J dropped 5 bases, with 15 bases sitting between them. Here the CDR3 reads CASSLVVGGGNEQYF. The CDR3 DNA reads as TGCGCCAGCAGCTTGGTTGTAGGAGGAGGGAACGAGCAGTACTTC.

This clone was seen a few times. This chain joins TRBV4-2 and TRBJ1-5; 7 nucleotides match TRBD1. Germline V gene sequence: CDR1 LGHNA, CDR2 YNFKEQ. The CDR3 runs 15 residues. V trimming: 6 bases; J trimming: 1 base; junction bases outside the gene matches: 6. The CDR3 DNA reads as TGTGCCAGCAGTAGACAGGGCTTAAGCAATCAGCCCCAGCATTTT. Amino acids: CASSRQGLSNQPQHF.

The CDR3: CASSLLMGQGYGYTF. The CDR3 nucleotides are TGTGCCAGCAGTTTGTTGATGGGGCAGGGCTATGGCTACACCTTC. This chain joins TRBV27 and TRBJ1-2; D perhaps matches TRBD1 (5 bases). This CDR3 spans 15 amino acids. The germline gives CDR1 MNHEY, CDR2 SMNVEV (reference sequence). V was cut by 3 bases and J by 4 bases, with 15 bases left in between.

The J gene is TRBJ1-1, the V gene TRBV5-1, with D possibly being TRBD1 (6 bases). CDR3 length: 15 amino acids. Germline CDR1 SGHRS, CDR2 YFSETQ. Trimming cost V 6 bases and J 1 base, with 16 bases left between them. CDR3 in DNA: TGCGCCAGCACCTCCACAGGGAGCTGGAACACTGAAGCTTTCTTT. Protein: CASTSTGSWNTEAFF.

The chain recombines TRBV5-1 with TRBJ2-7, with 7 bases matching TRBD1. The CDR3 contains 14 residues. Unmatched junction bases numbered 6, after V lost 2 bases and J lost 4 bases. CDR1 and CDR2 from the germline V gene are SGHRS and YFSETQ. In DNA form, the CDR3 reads TGCGCCAGCAGCTTTACGGGACAGAAATACGAGCAGTACTTC. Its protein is CASSFTGQKYEQYF.

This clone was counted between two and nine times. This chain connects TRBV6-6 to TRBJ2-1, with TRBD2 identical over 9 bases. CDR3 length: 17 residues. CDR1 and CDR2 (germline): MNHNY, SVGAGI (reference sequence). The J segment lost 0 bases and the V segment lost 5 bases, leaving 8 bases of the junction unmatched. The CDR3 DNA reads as TGTGCCAGCAGTCCCGGGGGTAGCGGGGGCTCCTACAATGAGCAGTTCTTC. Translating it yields CASSPGGSGGSYNEQFF.

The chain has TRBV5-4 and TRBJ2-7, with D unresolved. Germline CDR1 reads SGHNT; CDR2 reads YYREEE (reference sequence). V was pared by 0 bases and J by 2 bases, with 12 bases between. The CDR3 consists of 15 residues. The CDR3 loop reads CASSLGPEDTYEQYF. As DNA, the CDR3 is TGTGCCAGCAGCTTGGGGCCAGAGGATACCTACGAGCAGTACTTC.

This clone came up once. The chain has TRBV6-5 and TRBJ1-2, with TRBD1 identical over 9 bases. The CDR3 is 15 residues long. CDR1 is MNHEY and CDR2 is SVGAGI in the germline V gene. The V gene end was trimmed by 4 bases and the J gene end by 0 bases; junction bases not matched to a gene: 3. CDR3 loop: CASSLGQGSNYGYTF. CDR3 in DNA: TGTGCCAGCAGTTTGGGACAGGGATCTAACTATGGCTACACCTTC.

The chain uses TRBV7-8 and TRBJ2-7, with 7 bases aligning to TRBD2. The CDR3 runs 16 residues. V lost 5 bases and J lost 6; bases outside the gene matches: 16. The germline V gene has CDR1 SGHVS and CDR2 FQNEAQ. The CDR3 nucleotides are TGTGCCAGCAGCCTTTGGGAGGGGCTAGCTTCAGGCGAGCAGTACTTC. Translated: CASSLWEGLASGEQYF.

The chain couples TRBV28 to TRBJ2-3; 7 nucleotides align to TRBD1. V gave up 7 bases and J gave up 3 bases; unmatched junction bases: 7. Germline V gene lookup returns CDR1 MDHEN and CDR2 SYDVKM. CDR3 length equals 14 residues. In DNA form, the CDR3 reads TGTGCCAGCAAGGAGACAGGGTTGACAGATACGCAGTATTTT. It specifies CASKETGLTDTQYF.

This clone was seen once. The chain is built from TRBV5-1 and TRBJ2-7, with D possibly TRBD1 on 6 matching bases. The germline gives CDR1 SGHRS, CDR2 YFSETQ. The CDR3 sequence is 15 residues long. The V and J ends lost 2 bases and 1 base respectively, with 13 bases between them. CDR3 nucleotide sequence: TGCGCCAGCAGCTTACAAGGGGGAACATCCTACGAGCAGTACTTC. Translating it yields CASSLQGGTSYEQYF. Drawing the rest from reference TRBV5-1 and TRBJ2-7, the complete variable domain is KAGVTQTPRYLIKTRGQQVTLSCSPISGHRSVSWYQQTPGQGLQFLFEYFSETQRNKGNFPGRFSGRQFSNSRSEMNVSTLELGDSALYLCASSLQGGTSYEQYFGPGTRLTVT.

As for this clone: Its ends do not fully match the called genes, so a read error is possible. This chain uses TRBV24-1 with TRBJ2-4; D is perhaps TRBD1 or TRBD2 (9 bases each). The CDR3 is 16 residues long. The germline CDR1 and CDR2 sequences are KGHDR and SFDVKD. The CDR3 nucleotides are TGTGCCACCAGTGATTCCCGGGGACAGGGAGTAGCGGGAGTCAACTTC. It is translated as CATSDSRGQGVAGVNF.

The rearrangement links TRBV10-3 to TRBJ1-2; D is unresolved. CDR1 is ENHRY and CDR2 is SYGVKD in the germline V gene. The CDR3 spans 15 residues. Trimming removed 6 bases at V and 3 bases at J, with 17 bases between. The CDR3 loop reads CAISPRSMGDYGYTF. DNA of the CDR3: TGTGCCATCAGCCCGAGGTCTATGGGAGACTATGGCTACACCTTC.

The CDR3 reads CASSQAPGQGDTGELFF. CDR3 nucleotides: TGTGCCAGCAGCCAAGCCCCGGGACAGGGTGACACCGGGGAGCTGTTTTTT. The chain joins TRBV4-2 to TRBJ2-2, with 9 bases that match TRBD1. This CDR3 has 17 amino acids. With V trimmed by 1 base and J by 3 bases, 6 bases remained unmatched. CDR1 and CDR2 (germline): LGHNA, YNFKEQ.

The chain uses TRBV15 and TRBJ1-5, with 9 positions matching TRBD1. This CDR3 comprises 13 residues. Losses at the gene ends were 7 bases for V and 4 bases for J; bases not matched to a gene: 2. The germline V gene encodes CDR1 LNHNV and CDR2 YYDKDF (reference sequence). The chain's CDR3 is CATKGQGNQPQHF. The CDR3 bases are TGTGCCACCAAAGGACAGGGGAATCAGCCCCAGCATTTT. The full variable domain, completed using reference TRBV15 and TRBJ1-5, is DAMVIQNPRYQVTQFGKPVTLSCSQTLNHNVMYWYQQKSSQAPKLLFHYYDKDFNNEADTPDNFQSRRPNTSFCFLDIRSPGLGDTAMYLCATKGQGNQPQHFGDGTRLSIL.

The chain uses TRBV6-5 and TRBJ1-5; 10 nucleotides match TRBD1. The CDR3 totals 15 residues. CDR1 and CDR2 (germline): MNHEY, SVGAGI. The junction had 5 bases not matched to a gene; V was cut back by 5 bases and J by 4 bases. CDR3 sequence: CASSLGQGGNQPQHF. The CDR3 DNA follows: TGTGCCAGCAGTCTTGGACAGGGGGGTAATCAGCCCCAGCATTTT.

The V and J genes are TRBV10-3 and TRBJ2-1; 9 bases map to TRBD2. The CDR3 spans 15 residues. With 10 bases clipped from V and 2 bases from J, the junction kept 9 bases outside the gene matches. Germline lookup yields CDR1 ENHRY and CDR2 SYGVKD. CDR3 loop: CATKVAGDPYNEQFF. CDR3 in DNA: TGTGCCACCAAGGTAGCGGGAGACCCCTACAATGAGCAGTTCTTC.

The CDR3 coding sequence is TGTGCCAGCCCGCGGGTGGGAGGCTACACCTTC. Amino acid sequence: CASPRVGGYTF. This chain connects TRBV2 to TRBJ1-2, with D uncertain. Germline values: CDR1 SNHLY, CDR2 FYNNEI. CDR3 length: 11 residues. V lost 8 bases to trimming and J lost 8 bases, with 12 bases between them. The whole variable domain, remainder taken from reference TRBV2 and TRBJ1-2, is EPEVTQTPSHQVTQMGQEVILRCVPISNHLYFYWYRQILGQKVEFLVSFYNNEISEKSEIFDDQFSVERPDGSNFTLKIRSTKLEDSAMYFCASPRVGGYTFGSGTRLTVV.

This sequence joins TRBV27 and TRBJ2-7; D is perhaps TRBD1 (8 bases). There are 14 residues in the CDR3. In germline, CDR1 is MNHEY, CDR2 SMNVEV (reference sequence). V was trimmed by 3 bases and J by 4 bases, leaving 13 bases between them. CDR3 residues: CASSLTGEGYEQYF. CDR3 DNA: TGTGCCAGCAGTTTGACAGGGGAGGGGTACGAGCAGTACTTC.

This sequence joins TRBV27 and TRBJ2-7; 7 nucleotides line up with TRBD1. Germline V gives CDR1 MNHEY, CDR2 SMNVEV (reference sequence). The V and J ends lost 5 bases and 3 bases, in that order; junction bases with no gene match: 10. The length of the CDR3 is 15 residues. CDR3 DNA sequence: TGTGCCAGCAGTCTCCGACAGGGATTTTTCTACGAGCAGTACTTC. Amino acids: CASSLRQGFFYEQYF.

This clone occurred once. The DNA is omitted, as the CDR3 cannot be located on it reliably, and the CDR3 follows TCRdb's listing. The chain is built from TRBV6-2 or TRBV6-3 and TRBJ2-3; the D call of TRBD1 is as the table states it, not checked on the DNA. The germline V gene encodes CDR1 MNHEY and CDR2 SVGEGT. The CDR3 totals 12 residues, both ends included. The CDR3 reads CASSWGQGALYF.

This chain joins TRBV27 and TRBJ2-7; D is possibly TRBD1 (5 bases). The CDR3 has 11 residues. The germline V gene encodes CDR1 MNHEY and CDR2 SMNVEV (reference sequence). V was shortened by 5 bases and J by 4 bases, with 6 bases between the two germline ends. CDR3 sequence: CASSKGYEQYF. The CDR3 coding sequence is TGTGCCAGCAGTAAGGGGTACGAGCAGTACTTC.